This record looks at one TCR beta chain sequence and its context. It lacks a known antigen. No clone much larger than this one lies a single base away; base qualities are absent. The sample belongs to a study of blood T cell repertoires in COVID-19 (dated by TCRdb to the early 2020s). Concerning the study at large: The collaborator samples originated in the United States, Italy and Spain and spanned the acute and convalescent phases of COVID-19. The material from the prospective study consisted of cDNA or gDNA derived from T cells, B-cell-depleted T cells, or PBMCs. The dataset comprised deeply sampled blood TCRbeta repertoires from subjects exposed to, actively infected with, or recovered from COVID-19. The repertoires were released in a freely available public database intended as a resource for research on the immune response to SARS-CoV-2. Samples were obtained from the ongoing ImmuneRACE study (first 160 participants) and from about 1,300 subjects provided by 6 global collaborators. Sample metadata almost always included a de-identified subject ID, COVID-19 status, age in years and sex. Where HLA class I and class II types were available, the types were taken from metadata supplied by the sample provider, not from assay-based typing.

Each collaborating institution followed its own protocols to collect whole blood in K2EDTA tubes. For TCRbeta analysis, collaborators shipped samples in one of three forms: frozen whole blood, isolated PBMCs, or DNA extracted from either of those sample types. TCRbeta CDR3 regions were amplified from genomic DNA using the immunoSEQ Assay, a bias-controlled multiplex PCR. The paper's processing steps were these. The number of nucleated cells in each sample was estimated from the amplification of reference gene primers within the assay. To quantify the absolute abundance of each unique TCRbeta CDR3 rearrangement, sequence reads were collapsed and filtered. For each sample, productive Simpson clonality was calculated by taking the square root of Simpson's diversity index across productive rearrangements. The clones in this table, taken by TCRdb from immuneACCESS, are in-frame only. Not every clone is retained; where verified, under half of the shortfall comes from an unresolved V gene, and the cause of the rest is unknown. The V and J calls and the clone size are those of that table, but D and trimming were determined from the DNA. Recorded for this sample are about 80,000 clones; roughly four fifths of them occurred a single time. Of the sample, 15% to 20% is held by the ten largest clones.

Beyond this particular receptor, the publication reports: How much clinical and demographic metadata was included differed by source and by participant, and the metadata was provided uncurated.

V gives up 2 bases and J gives up 1 base, and the segment between their germline ends measures 11 bases. The germline V gene encodes CDR1 MDHEN and CDR2 SYDVKM. From its cysteine to its phenylalanine, the CDR3 spans 15 amino acids. The DNA shown is the 45-base CDR3, in frame from base 1. The rearrangement combines TRBV28 with TRBJ1-2; no D segment can be confidently identified. This receptor was taken from a man between 65 and 85 years old with active or convalescent COVID-19. The sample consisted of peripheral blood. CDR3 loop: CASSLAPRGNYGYTF. The nucleotide sequence reads as follows: TGTGCCAGCAGTTTAGCCCCGCGGGGTAACTATGGCTACACCTTC.